A selection of T cell receptor beta chains follows, all from one sample in a study of T cells in Graves' hyperthyroidism and ophthalmopathy. One entry per CDR3 protein results from TCRdb running MiXCR on the multiplex PCR reads. The sample lists some 570,000 distinct CDR3 sequences, roughly 15% occurring once. The sequenced sample was blood. The receptors derive from a young woman with Graves' ophthalmopathy. CDR3s include the opening cysteine and the closing phenylalanine or tryptophan. The D gene is left open where the match is weak. Not all rows give a size; the values are once, few, many and, for expanded clones, a class.

v_call,j_call,clone_size,d_call,cdr3_nt,cdr3_aa
TRBV7-2,TRBJ2-1,many,TRBD2,TGTGCCAGCAGCTTAGCCCAGGGACTAGCGGGATGGGATGAGCAGTTCTTC,CASSLAQGLAGWDEQFF
TRBV7-2,TRBJ2-1,NA,NA,TGTGCCAGCAGCTTAGCGGCTAAAAGCAATGAGCAGTTCTTC,CASSLAAKSNEQFF
TRBV14,TRBJ1-1,few,NA,TGTGCCAGCAGCCAAGACTGGAACAGGGCGGAGCCTTTCTTT,CASSQDWNRAEPFF
TRBV27,TRBJ2-7,many,NA,TGTGCCAGCAGTCCGGGACTGAGCTCCTACGAGCAGTACTTC,CASSPGLSSYEQYF
TRBV24-1,TRBJ2-1,few,TRBD2,TGTGCCACCAGCGGACTAGCGGGAGGGCTCCACAATGAGCAGTTCTTC,CATSGLAGGLHNEQFF
TRBV28,TRBJ2-5,many,TRBD1,TGTGCCAGCAGTTTATGGACAGGGGACTCCTCGGGTCAAGAGACCCAGTACTTC,CASSLWTGDSSGQETQYF
TRBV12-3/TRBV12-4,TRBJ2-1,many,TRBD2,TGTGCCAGCAGTTTAGCAGGACTAGCGGGGGGTGGAGGTGAGCAGTTCTTC,CASSLAGLAGGGGEQFF
TRBV30,TRBJ1-2,few,NA,TGTGCCTGGAGTTCCCCGGGCAGGGCTATGGGTGGCTACACCTTC,CAWSSPGRAMGGYTF
TRBV2,TRBJ2-1,many,TRBD2,TGTGCCAGCAGTGAGGGGACTAGCGGCTACAATGAGCAGTTCTTC,CASSEGTSGYNEQFF
TRBV7-2,TRBJ2-7,many,NA,TGTGCCAGCAGCCTAGCAGGAGACTTCTACGAGCAGTACTTC,CASSLAGDFYEQYF
TRBV7-3,TRBJ2-1,many,NA,TGTGCCAGCAGCTTCGGGGGCACGGCGTCCTACAATGAGCAGTTCTTC,CASSFGGTASYNEQFF
TRBV28,TRBJ2-5,NA,NA,TGTGCCAGCAGACTAGGTCTTCAAGAGACCCAGTACTTC,CASRLGLQETQYF
TRBV5-1,TRBJ2-3,NA,NA,TGCGCCAGCAGCCCCGACGGGAACACAGATACGCAGTATTTT,CASSPDGNTDTQYF
TRBV20-1,TRBJ2-7,NA,NA,TGCAGTGCTAGAGCGTTTAGCTCCTACGAGCAGTACTTC,CSARAFSSYEQYF
TRBV10-3,TRBJ1-1,NA,TRBD1,TGTGCCATCAGTGAACCGACAGGGTGGGACACTGAAGCTTTCTTT,CAISEPTGWDTEAFF
TRBV3-1,TRBJ1-1,few,NA,TGTGCCAGCAGCCAAGAAGCGGGGGTGGGCACTGAAGCTTTCTTT,CASSQEAGVGTEAFF
TRBV6-1,TRBJ1-5,NA,TRBD1,TGTGCCAGCAGTGCAGGGGGCGCAGGTAATCAGCCCCAGCATTTT,CASSAGGAGNQPQHF
TRBV4-1,TRBJ1-1,many,TRBD1,TGCGCCAGCAGCCATGCCGGGACAGGTGAAGCTTTCTTT,CASSHAGTGEAFF
TRBV30,TRBJ1-2,many,NA,TGTGCCTGGAGTGTCGAGACAAACCACTATGGCTACACCTTC,CAWSVETNHYGYTF
TRBV12-3/TRBV12-4,TRBJ2-1,many,TRBD1,TGTGCCAGCAGTAAACAGGGGGTAGATGAGCAGTTCTTC,CASSKQGVDEQFF
TRBV10-3,TRBJ1-3,NA,NA,TGTGCCACCTCCAGGGACACAGGAGCCGCTGGAAACACCATATATTTT,CATSRDTGAAGNTIYF
TRBV7-8,TRBJ2-7,NA,NA,TGTGCCAGCAGCTCCCCCTACAACTACGAGCAGTACTTC,CASSSPYNYEQYF
TRBV5-1,TRBJ2-7,many,TRBD1,TGCGCCAGCAGCCGTGACAGGGGAGGCGAGCAGTACTTC,CASSRDRGGEQYF
TRBV6-2/TRBV6-3,TRBJ2-3,few,TRBD2,TGTGCCAGCAGGCCGACTAGCGGGGGATCTAGCACAGATACGCAGTATTTT,CASRPTSGGSSTDTQYF
TRBV29-1,TRBJ2-3,few,TRBD2,TGCAGCGTGGGGATCTTAGCGGGAGGTCCAGATACGCAGTATTTT,CSVGILAGGPDTQYF
TRBV18,TRBJ1-3,NA,NA,TGTGCCAGCTCACCCCGGGACGGCTCTGGAAACACCATATATTTT,CASSPRDGSGNTIYF
TRBV6-5,TRBJ2-5,few,NA,TGTGCCAGCAGTTACCCCGACCCCAGCCCAGAGACCCAGTACTTC,CASSYPDPSPETQYF
TRBV29-1,TRBJ2-1,NA,NA,TGCAGCGTTGAAGGGACCAGGGAGCGGACCTACAATGAGCAGTTCTTC,CSVEGTRERTYNEQFF